Shown below are 17 T cell receptor beta chains from a single sample sequenced in a study of blood T cells in healthy people across ages. For the second PCR, which ran for about 6 to 11 cycles, a sample-barcoded 5' primer and a J-beta primer mix were used. TCRdb analysed the 5' RACE reads with MiXCR anew, one entry per CDR3 protein. Of 1.5 million or so distinct CDR3 sequences listed, roughly 43% were seen once; the top ten hold under 5%. The source material was blood. Source of these receptors: a woman under 30 in good health.

This clonotype has just a few counts. The J gene is TRBJ1-1, the V gene TRBV29-1; weak D call: TRBD1 (5 bases). Trimming left V 7 bases short and J 4 bases short, with 10 bases between. The CDR3 spans 11 residues. Germline V CDR1 and CDR2: SQVTM, ANQGSEA. The CDR3, as DNA: TGCAGCGCCGGGGGGTTCACTGAAGCTTTCTTT. Protein product: CSAGGFTEAFF. Together with reference TRBV29-1 and TRBJ1-1, the CDR3 gives the full variable domain: SAVISQKPSRDICQRGTSLTIQCQVDSQVTMMFWYRQQPGQSLTLIATANQGSEATYESGFVIDKFPISRPNLTFSTLTVSNMSPEDSSIYLCSAGGFTEAFFGQGTRLTVV.

The CDR3 sequence: CASSGGTVHNQPQHF. CDR3 nucleotide sequence: TGTGCCAGCAGTGGTGGGACAGTCCACAATCAGCCCCAGCATTTT. This chain links TRBV6-1 with TRBJ1-5, with 7 nucleotides matching TRBD1. Germline lookup yields CDR1 MNHNS and CDR2 SASEGT. The trim removed 4 bases at V and 3 bases at J, leaving 6 bases unmatched. The CDR3 consists of 15 residues.

The chain employs TRBV4-1 and TRBJ2-7; either TRBD1 or TRBD2 may fit D (5 bases each). Germline V CDR1 and CDR2: MGHRA, YSYEKL. Trimming cost V 1 base and J 1 base, with 14 bases left between them. This CDR3 is built from 16 residues. Written as DNA, the CDR3 is TGCGCCAGCAGCCAAGCCCCCGGGACGGTATCCTACGAGCAGTACTTC. Residues: CASSQAPGTVSYEQYF.

This clonotype was counted only a few times. The rearrangement joins TRBV21-1 to TRBJ2-2. TRBV21-1 is designated a pseudogene. CDR3 length equals 14 residues. CDR3 protein: CASSNRENTGELFF. DNA for the CDR3: TGTGCCAGCAGCAACCGAGAGAACACCGGGGAGCTGTTTTTT.

The chain employs TRBV27 and TRBJ1-5; TRBD1 matches at 7 bases. CDR1 is MNHEY, CDR2 SMNVEV, per germline (reference sequence). The V and J ends lost 4 bases and 3 bases, in that order; junction bases with no gene match: 6. This CDR3 spans 15 amino acids. CDR3 loop: CASSSAGQANQPQHF. DNA of the CDR3: TGTGCCAGCAGTTCGGCCGGACAGGCCAATCAGCCCCAGCATTTT.

The chain combines TRBV5-1 with TRBJ2-1, with 10 bases matching TRBD1. This CDR3 has 15 amino acids. The germline CDR1 and CDR2 sequences are SGHRS and YFSETQ. V was clipped by 1 base and J by 8 bases; unmatched bases: 6. Here the CDR3 DNA reads TGCGCCAGCAGCTTGCTGCCCGGGACAGGGGATGAGCAGTTCTTC. Amino acids: CASSLLPGTGDEQFF. Complete variable domain (other parts from reference TRBV5-1 and TRBJ2-1): KAGVTQTPRYLIKTRGQQVTLSCSPISGHRSVSWYQQTPGQGLQFLFEYFSETQRNKGNFPGRFSGRQFSNSRSEMNVSTLELGDSALYLCASSLLPGTGDEQFFGPGTRLTVL.

As concerns this clonotype: Germline is not matched at one junction end, which may reflect a read error. The chain links TRBV9 to TRBJ2-4, with 9 bases identical to TRBD1. Germline V gives CDR1 SGDLS, CDR2 YYNGEE. CDR3 size: 16 residues. CDR3 in amino acids: CASSARDRVDGNTQYF. CDR3 in DNA: TGTGCCAGCAGCGCCCGGGACAGGGTGGACGGAAACACTCAGTACTTC.

The chain links TRBV20-1 to TRBJ1-5; D call uncertain. Per germline, CDR1 DFQATT and CDR2 SNEGSKA (reference sequence). CDR3 length: 13 amino acids. Trimming took 4 bases from V and 4 from J, leaving 11 bases between them. The CDR3, as DNA: TGCAGTGCTACCCGGCGGAGTAATCAGCCCCAGCATTTT. It translates to CSATRRSNQPQHF.

This clonotype was counted only a few times. The gene calls are TRBV7-9 and TRBJ2-6; 9 bases are shared with TRBD1. V dropped 5 bases and J dropped 0; count of bases not matched to a gene: 11. CDR1 and CDR2 (germline): SEHNR, FQNEAQ (reference sequence). There are 19 residues in the CDR3. This CDR3 is CASSNSWDRALSGANVLTF. CDR3 in DNA: TGTGCCAGCAGCAACTCCTGGGACAGGGCCCTCTCTGGGGCCAACGTCCTGACTTTC.

This clonotype was seen more than once but under ten times. The V gene is TRBV4-3, the J gene TRBJ2-3; TRBD2 matches at 10 bases. Germline V gives CDR1 LGHNA, CDR2 YSLEER. CDR3 size: 15 residues. The V gene end was trimmed by 1 base and the J gene end by 4 bases; junction bases not matched to a gene: 2. CDR3 sequence: CASSQGAGGPDTQYF. DNA for the CDR3: TGCGCCAGCAGCCAAGGAGCGGGAGGGCCAGATACGCAGTATTTT.

The rearrangement uses TRBV10-2 and TRBJ2-7, with D possibly matching TRBD2 (5 bases). V gave up 4 bases and J gave up 2 bases, with 12 bases separating them. The CDR3 totals 14 residues. CDR1 and CDR2 from the germline V gene are WSHSY and SAAADI. CDR3 sequence: CASSGMVGAYEQYF. CDR3 nucleotide sequence: TGCGCCAGCAGTGGGATGGTCGGGGCCTACGAGCAGTACTTC.

The gene calls are TRBV20-1 and TRBJ1-2; no clear D gene. The V end lost 0 bases, the J end lost 2 bases, and 19 bases lay between the germline ends. CDR1 is DFQATT and CDR2 is SNEGSKA in the germline V gene (reference sequence). The CDR3 contains 17 residues. CDR3 in amino acids: CSARDITKTASNYGYTF. The CDR3 bases are TGCAGTGCTAGAGATATAACAAAGACGGCAAGCAACTATGGCTACACCTTC.

This clonotype was seen only a few times. This rearrangement joins TRBV7-2 to TRBJ2-3, with D unclear. V gave up 2 bases and J gave up 3 bases, with 9 bases separating them. CDR3 length: 14 amino acids. Germline V gene lookup returns CDR1 SGHTA and CDR2 FQGNSA. The CDR3 DNA is TGTGCCAGCAGCTTATCGGCCAGAACAGATACGCAGTATTTT. As protein: CASSLSARTDTQYF. The full variable domain, completed using reference TRBV7-2 and TRBJ2-3, is GAGVSQSPSNKVTEKGKDVELRCDPISGHTALYWYRQSLGQGLEFLIYFQGNSAPDKSGLPSDRFSAERTGGSVSTLTIQRTQQEDSAVYLCASSLSARTDTQYFGPGTRLTVL.

The table lists this clonotype with a few counts. The rearrangement links TRBV7-8 to TRBJ1-2, with D maybe TRBD1 (6 bases). This CDR3 is 15 amino acids long. In germline, CDR1 is SGHVS, CDR2 FQNEAQ. V lost 5 bases and J lost 2, with 15 bases in between. The CDR3 loop is CASSLRTARNYGYTF. CDR3 bases: TGTGCCAGCAGCCTGAGGACAGCTAGAAACTATGGCTACACCTTC.

With respect to this clonotype: This may be a read error, as it is one base from a much larger clone. The chain combines TRBV4-3 with TRBJ2-1; 9 bases agree with TRBD2. The CDR3 has 16 residues. Germline V gives CDR1 LGHNA, CDR2 YSLEER. DNA for the CDR3: TGCGCCAGCAGCCAAGATCCGGCTAGCGGGGTCAATGAGAAGTTCTTC. Translating it yields CASSQDPASGVNEKFF.

The sample holds a few counts of this clonotype. The chain uses TRBV20-1 and TRBJ2-1; 11 nucleotides line up with TRBD1. The CDR3 extends over 14 amino acids. J lost 8 bases, V lost 1 base, and 4 bases had no gene match. Germline loops: CDR1 DFQATT, CDR2 SNEGSKA (reference sequence). In DNA form, the CDR3 reads TGCAGTGCTAGAGGGACAGGGGGCAGCGATGAGCAGTTCTTC. As protein: CSARGTGGSDEQFF.

This clonotype was recorded at least ten times. The chain links TRBV6-1 to TRBJ2-7; 7 positions match TRBD2. The CDR3 runs 15 residues. Germline values: CDR1 MNHNS, CDR2 SASEGT. After removal of 4 bases from V and 1 base from J, the junction contained 7 bases not matched to a gene. DNA for the CDR3: TGTGCCAGCAGTGCCTCCGGGGGGTCTTCCTACGAGCAGTACTTC. It specifies CASSASGGSSYEQYF.